The subject of this entry is one T cell receptor (beta chain). These data belong to a study of human T cells and chemical hapten exposure. Time point here: pre-sensitization, week 0. Regarding treatment: therapeutic diphenylcyclopropenone sensitization with weekly scalp DPC. The germline CDR1 and CDR2 sequences are SGHRS and YFSETQ. V shed 4 bases and J shed 1 base, with 12 bases lying between them. CDR3 length equals 15 residues. One entry per CDR3 protein results from TCRdb running MiXCR on the RACE reads. The table lists around 250,000 distinct CDR3 sequences, 7.5% to 9% of them singletons. Material: whole blood, obtained in connection with sensitization to the hapten diphenylcyclopropenone (DPC). This TCR came from a woman between 40 and 55 years old with alopecia areata. Some clones in this sample may be carry-over from other donors' samples. The rearrangement uses TRBV5-1 and TRBJ2-1, with D possibly matching TRBD1 (6 bases). CDR3 coding DNA: TGCGCCAGCAGCCCACGGACAGATTCCTACAATGAGCAGTTCTTC. Protein sequence: CASSPRTDSYNEQFF.